This TCR beta chain emerged from a study of blood T cell repertoires in COVID-19. As for the study in general: Samples of COVID-19 (acute and convalescent) were obtained from the United States, Italy and Spain. T cells, B-cell-depleted T cells, or PBMCs provided the cDNA or gDNA that served as material.

The length of the CDR3 is 13 residues. V lost 6 bases, J lost 1 base, and 9 bases lay in between. Germline V gene data show CDR1 as SNHLY and CDR2 as FYNNEI. Original data processing: Reference gene primer amplification yielded estimated nucleated cell counts. Assay used: immunoSEQ multiplex PCR; TCRdb lists only in-frame clones, some missing. V and J calls and clone size come straight from that table; D and trimming were deduced from the DNA. The table includes around 120,000 clones, 70% to 85% detected once. This receptor was obtained from a man aged 65 to 79 with active or convalescent COVID-19. Source material: peripheral blood. The chain has TRBV2 and TRBJ1-1; unclear D gene. The CDR3 nucleotides read TGTGCCAGCAGGATCCGGGGGAACACTGAAGCTTTCTTT. Amino acids: CASRIRGNTEAFF.